Shown below are 8 T cell receptor beta chains from a single sample sequenced in a study of cytomegalovirus exposure and HLA in healthy donors. The method was immunoSEQ multiplex PCR; TCRdb's version includes in-frame clones alone and lacks a portion of them. The sample holds about 120,000 clones, approximately 94% seen once. Sequences were obtained from PBMCs. Source of these receptors: a man aged 18 to 29 in good health and CMV-seronegative.

In DNA form, the CDR3 reads TGTGCCAGCAAGGGGGAGGGGGGAAGGGGAAACACTGAAGCTTTCTTT. Encoded protein: CASKGEGGRGNTEAFF. This chain links TRBV6-6 with TRBJ1-1, with D perhaps matching TRBD1 (6 bases). V was clipped by 7 bases and J by 2 bases, with 20 bases between them. The CDR3 covers 16 residues. Looked up from germline, CDR1 is MNHNY and CDR2 is SVGAGI (reference sequence).

The chain joins TRBV5-1 to TRBJ1-2; D is uncertain. V was pared by 2 bases and J by 0 bases, with 11 bases between. Germline V gene lookup returns CDR1 SGHRS and CDR2 YFSETQ. The CDR3 covers 15 residues. The DNA of the CDR3 is TGCGCCAGCAGCTTATCTAGCGTGACTAACTATGGCTACACCTTC. Translation gives CASSLSSVTNYGYTF.

The rearrangement joins TRBV19 to TRBJ2-7; TRBD2 agrees at 12 bases. CDR1 and CDR2 from the germline V gene are LNHDA and SQIVND (reference sequence). The J segment lost 4 bases and the V segment lost 5 bases, leaving 3 bases of the junction unmatched. This CDR3 is built from 14 residues. CDR3 nucleotides: TGTGCCAGTAGTCCCCTAGCGGGAGGGTACGAGCAGTACTTC. It is translated as CASSPLAGGYEQYF.

This rearrangement joins TRBV6-1 to TRBJ2-5; D is unresolved. This CDR3 contains 13 residues. Looked up from germline, CDR1 is MNHNS and CDR2 is SASEGT. Between the trimmed V and J ends, which lost 3 bases and 4 bases, there was a span of 9 bases. CDR3 nucleotides: TGTGCCAGCAGTGATACGGCGGTAGAGACCCAGTACTTC. Translation gives CASSDTAVETQYF.

The J gene is TRBJ2-2, the V gene TRBV7-8, with D possibly TRBD1 on 5 matching bases. With 5 bases removed from V and 1 base from J, the gap between germline ends came to 11 bases. This CDR3 is 15 amino acids long. CDR1 and CDR2 from the germline V gene are SGHVS and FQNEAQ. The CDR3 DNA is TGTGCCAGCAGCCAGGATCAGGGGAACACCGGGGAGCTGTTTTTT. It encodes CASSQDQGNTGELFF. The full variable domain, with the rest looked up from reference TRBV7-8 and TRBJ2-2, is GAGVSQSPRYKVAKRGQDVALRCDPISGHVSLFWYQQALGQGPEFLTYFQNEAQLDKSGLPSDRFFAERPEGSVSTLKIQRTQQEDSAVYLCASSQDQGNTGELFFGEGSRLTVL.

This clone was found once. The chain employs TRBV6-5 and TRBJ1-2; the match to TRBD1 covers 9 bases. Germline V gene lookup returns CDR1 MNHEY and CDR2 SVGAGI. The CDR3 is made up of 14 amino acids. V lost 6 bases to trimming and J lost 6 bases; unmatched junction nucleotides: 8. In nucleotides, the CDR3 is TGTGCCAGCAGGCTACAGGGGGCGCTCGATGGCTACACCTTC. Amino acid sequence: CASRLQGALDGYTF.

The V call is TRBV11-3, the J call TRBJ2-7, with 9 bases fitting TRBD1. The CDR3 has 14 amino acids. The J segment lost 2 bases and the V segment lost 5 bases, leaving 4 bases of the junction unmatched. Germline assignment: CDR1 SGHNT and CDR2 YENEEA. The CDR3 sequence is CASSHRDRAYEQYF. The CDR3 DNA reads TGTGCCAGCAGCCACCGGGACAGGGCCTACGAGCAGTACTTC.

J is TRBJ2-5 and V is TRBV19, with 8 positions matching TRBD2. Germline trimming cut 5 bases from V and 3 bases from J; bases unmatched to any gene: 8. In germline, CDR1 is LNHDA, CDR2 SQIVND (reference sequence). This CDR3 spans 15 amino acids. CDR3 bases: TGTGCCAGTAGTCCTCGATTACTAGCGGAAGAGACCCAGTACTTC. As protein: CASSPRLLAEETQYF.